Below are 14 T cell receptor beta chains sequenced from a single sample in a study of beta chain features in type 1 diabetes. Study results and caveats: Across all four CD4+ subsets, people with type 1 diabetes showed modestly shorter TCRB CDR3s.

No antigen has been identified for these receptors. Expressed TCRB transcripts got sequenced, as all isolated RNA was reverse transcribed. Clones were read by immunoSEQ multiplex PCR, and TCRdb kept only the in-frame ones, dropping some. This sample has about 240,000 clones, with more than 11% found just once. Sequencing was done on a sample of naive CD4+ T cells from blood. Source of these receptors: a man aged 25-40 years with type 1 diabetes.

This CDR3 is CASSLVLFPSEQFF. The CDR3 DNA follows: TGCGCCAGCAGCTTGGTGCTCTTCCCGAGTGAGCAGTTCTTC. The rearrangement links TRBV5-1 to TRBJ2-1; D is undetermined. Trimming left V 0 bases short and J 9 bases short, with 13 bases between. The germline V gene encodes CDR1 SGHRS and CDR2 YFSETQ. CDR3 length: 14 residues. Supplemented by reference TRBV5-1 and TRBJ2-1, the full variable domain reads KAGVTQTPRYLIKTRGQQVTLSCSPISGHRSVSWYQQTPGQGLQFLFEYFSETQRNKGNFPGRFSGRQFSNSRSEMNVSTLELGDSALYLCASSLVLFPSEQFFGPGTRLTVL.

The V gene is TRBV25-1, the J gene TRBJ2-1, with a weak D call TRBD1 (5 bases). V lost 6 bases and J 1 base, leaving 7 bases between the germline ends. From germline, CDR1 is MGHDK and CDR2 SYGVNS. The CDR3 spans 13 residues. Here the CDR3 reads CASSRQSYNEQFF. As DNA, the CDR3 is TGTGCCAGCAGCCGACAGTCCTACAATGAGCAGTTCTTC.

This chain links TRBV5-4 with TRBJ2-5; 11 positions match TRBD1. Germline CDR1 is SGHNT and CDR2 is YYREEE (reference sequence). J lost 0 bases, V lost 4 bases, and 5 bases had no gene match. The CDR3 has 16 amino acids. CDR3 loop: CASSIGQGANQETQYF. Here the CDR3 DNA reads TGTGCCAGCAGCATAGGACAGGGGGCGAACCAAGAGACCCAGTACTTC.

V is TRBV29-1 and J is TRBJ1-2; no clear D gene. The length of the CDR3 is 13 residues. CDR1 is SQVTM, CDR2 ANQGSEA, per germline. V lost 7 bases to trimming and J lost 2 bases, with 14 bases between them. The CDR3 DNA reads TGCAGCGCCGGAGGCGGAGGAAACTATGGCTACACCTTC. Translation: CSAGGGGNYGYTF.

This chain joins TRBV4-1 and TRBJ2-1; D possibly corresponds to TRBD2 (5 bases). V lost 1 base and J 1 base, leaving 8 bases between the germline ends. The CDR3 length is 15 residues. Germline V lookup: CDR1 MGHRA, CDR2 YSYEKL. CDR3 amino acids: CASSQVGASYNEQFF. In DNA form, the CDR3 reads TGCGCCAGCAGCCAAGTGGGAGCTTCCTACAATGAGCAGTTCTTC.

This clone has more than one count but fewer than ten. V and J are TRBV18 and TRBJ2-1, with D possibly TRBD1 on 6 matching bases. V shed 0 bases and J shed 7 bases, with 13 bases lying between them. Germline assignment: CDR1 KGHSH and CDR2 LQKENI. The CDR3 extends over 15 amino acids. For the CDR3, the DNA is TGTGCCAGCTCACCACCGGACAAAAGGGGGAATGAGCAGTTCTTC. It specifies CASSPPDKRGNEQFF.

In nucleotides, the CDR3 is TGCAGCGTTGGAGTTGACAGCCTACCTGGCTACACCTTC. This codes for CSVGVDSLPGYTF. The rearrangement joins TRBV29-1 to TRBJ1-2, with D possibly TRBD1 on 5 matching bases. Looked up from germline, CDR1 is SQVTM and CDR2 is ANQGSEA. The ends were cut back, 4 bases at V and 7 bases at J, with 16 bases in the middle. CDR3 length: 13 residues.

In DNA form, the CDR3 reads TGCGCCAGCAGCCAAGATGGAACTAGCGGGGAAGAGACCCAGTACTTC. Protein: CASSQDGTSGEETQYF. The chain employs TRBV4-1 and TRBJ2-5, with TRBD2 identical over 10 bases. V shed 0 bases, J shed 3 bases, and the junction held 4 bases outside the gene matches. The CDR3 is 16 residues long. Germline V gives CDR1 MGHRA, CDR2 YSYEKL.

The genes are TRBV7-2 and TRBJ2-7; unclear D gene. Between the trimmed V and J ends, which lost 1 base and 6 bases, there was a span of 10 bases. Germline-derived CDR1 and CDR2 are SGHTA and FQGNSA. The CDR3 sequence is 13 residues long. This CDR3 is CASSLDSVLEQYF. As DNA, the CDR3 is TGTGCCAGCAGCTTAGATTCAGTGCTCGAGCAGTACTTC.

This clone showed up just a few times. The chain employs TRBV18 and TRBJ2-3; TRBD1 matches 7 bases. The CDR3 is made up of 15 amino acids. With 6 bases clipped from V and 2 bases from J, the junction kept 8 bases outside the gene matches. The germline gives CDR1 KGHSH, CDR2 LQKENI. The CDR3 sequence: CASSNGQATTDTQYF. The CDR3 region has the DNA TGTGCCAGCTCTAACGGACAGGCGACCACAGATACGCAGTATTTT.

The chain employs TRBV2 and TRBJ1-5; D possibly corresponds to TRBD1 (6 bases). The CDR3 covers 14 residues. Germline V lookup: CDR1 SNHLY, CDR2 FYNNEI. V shed 5 bases and J shed 5 bases, with 13 bases lying between them. CDR3 sequence: CASSSDSRDQPQHF. CDR3 bases: TGTGCCAGCAGTTCGGACAGCCGAGATCAGCCCCAGCATTTT.

This clone has only one observation. This sequence joins TRBV6-5 and TRBJ2-7; perhaps TRBD1 as D (6 bases). Germline assignment: CDR1 MNHEY and CDR2 SVGAGI. V was cut by 6 bases and J by 2 bases, with 11 bases left in between. The CDR3 has 13 amino acids. CDR3 loop: CASRDGTTYEQYF. In DNA form, the CDR3 reads TGTGCCAGCAGAGATGGGACAACCTACGAGCAGTACTTC.

The table lists this clone with a few counts. This sequence joins TRBV19 and TRBJ2-7, with 10 nucleotides matching TRBD1. The V and J ends lost 6 bases and 4 bases, in that order; junction bases with no gene match: 9. The germline V gene encodes CDR1 LNHDA and CDR2 SQIVND (reference sequence). This CDR3 comprises 15 residues. As DNA, the CDR3 is TGTGCCAGTAGCCCCCCGGGACAGGGGCCGTACGAGCAGTACTTC. Its protein product is CASSPPGQGPYEQYF.

This clone was counted only a few times. The genes are TRBV2 and TRBJ2-7, with 9 positions matching TRBD1. The CDR3 loop spans 14 amino acids. Germline V gives CDR1 SNHLY, CDR2 FYNNEI. The V and J ends lost 5 bases and 3 bases, in that order; junction bases with no gene match: 5. The DNA for the CDR3 is TGTGCCAGCAGTAGACCGGGACAGGGCTACGAGCAGTACTTC. This encodes CASSRPGQGYEQYF.